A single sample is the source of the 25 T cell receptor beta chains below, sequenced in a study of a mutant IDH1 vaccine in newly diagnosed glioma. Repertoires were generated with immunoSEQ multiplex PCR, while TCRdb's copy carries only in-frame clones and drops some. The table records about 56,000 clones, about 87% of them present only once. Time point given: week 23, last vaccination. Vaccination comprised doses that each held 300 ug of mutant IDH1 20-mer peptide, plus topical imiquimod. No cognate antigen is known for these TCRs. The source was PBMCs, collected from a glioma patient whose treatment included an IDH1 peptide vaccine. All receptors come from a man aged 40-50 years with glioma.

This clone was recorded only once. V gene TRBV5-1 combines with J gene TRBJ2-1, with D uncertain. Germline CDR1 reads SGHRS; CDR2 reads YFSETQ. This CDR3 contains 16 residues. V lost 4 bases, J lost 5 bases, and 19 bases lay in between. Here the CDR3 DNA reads TGCGCCAGCAGCCCGCGGACGTGGCGGTCCAACAATGAGCAGTTCTTC. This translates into CASSPRTWRSNNEQFF.

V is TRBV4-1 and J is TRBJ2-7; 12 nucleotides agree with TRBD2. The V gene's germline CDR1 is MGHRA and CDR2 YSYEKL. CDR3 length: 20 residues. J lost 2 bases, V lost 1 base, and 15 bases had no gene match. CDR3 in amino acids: CASSQGSPRLAGAYAYEQYF. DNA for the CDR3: TGCGCCAGCAGCCAAGGGTCGCCCCGACTAGCGGGAGCGTACGCCTACGAGCAGTACTTC.

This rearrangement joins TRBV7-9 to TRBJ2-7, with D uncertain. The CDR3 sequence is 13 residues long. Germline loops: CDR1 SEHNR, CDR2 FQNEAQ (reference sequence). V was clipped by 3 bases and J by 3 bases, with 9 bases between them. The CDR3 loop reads CASSFNRDYEQYF. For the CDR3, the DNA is TGTGCCAGCAGCTTCAACCGAGACTACGAGCAGTACTTC.

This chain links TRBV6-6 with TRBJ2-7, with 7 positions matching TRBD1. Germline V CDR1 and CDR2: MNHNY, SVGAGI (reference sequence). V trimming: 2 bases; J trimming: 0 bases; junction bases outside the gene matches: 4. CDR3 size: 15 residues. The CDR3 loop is CASSYGRGSSYEQYF. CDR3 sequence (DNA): TGTGCCAGCAGTTACGGCAGGGGGAGCTCCTACGAGCAGTACTTC.

CDR3 loop: CASSPSYEQYF. The CDR3, as DNA: TGTGCCAGCAGCCCCTCCTACGAGCAGTACTTC. The chain combines TRBV7-2 with TRBJ2-7; no clear D gene. Between the trimmed V and J ends, which lost 5 bases and 0 bases, there was a span of 2 bases. The CDR3 spans 11 residues. CDR1 and CDR2 from the germline V gene are SGHTA and FQGNSA.

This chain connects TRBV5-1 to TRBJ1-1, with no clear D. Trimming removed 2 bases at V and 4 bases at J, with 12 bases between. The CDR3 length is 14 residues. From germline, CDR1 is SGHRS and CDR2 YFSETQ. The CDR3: CASSFWVGATEAFF. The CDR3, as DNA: TGCGCCAGCAGCTTCTGGGTGGGAGCCACTGAAGCTTTCTTT. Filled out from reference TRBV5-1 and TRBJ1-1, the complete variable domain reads KAGVTQTPRYLIKTRGQQVTLSCSPISGHRSVSWYQQTPGQGLQFLFEYFSETQRNKGNFPGRFSGRQFSNSRSEMNVSTLELGDSALYLCASSFWVGATEAFFGQGTRLTVV.

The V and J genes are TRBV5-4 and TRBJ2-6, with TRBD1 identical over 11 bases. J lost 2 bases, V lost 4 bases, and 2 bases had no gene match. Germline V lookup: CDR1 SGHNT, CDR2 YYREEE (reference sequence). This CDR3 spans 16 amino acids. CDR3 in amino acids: CASSRGQGAGANVLTF. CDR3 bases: TGTGCCAGCAGCAGGGGACAGGGGGCTGGGGCCAACGTCCTGACTTTC.

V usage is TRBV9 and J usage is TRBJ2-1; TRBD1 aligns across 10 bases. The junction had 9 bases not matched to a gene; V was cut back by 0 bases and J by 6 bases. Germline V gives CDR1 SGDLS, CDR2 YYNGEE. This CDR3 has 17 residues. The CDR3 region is CASSVAPGQGFSNEQFF. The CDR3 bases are TGTGCCAGCAGCGTAGCTCCGGGACAGGGGTTCTCCAATGAGCAGTTCTTC. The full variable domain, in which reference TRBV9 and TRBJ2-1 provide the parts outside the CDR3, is DSGVTQTPKHLITATGQRVTLRCSPRSGDLSVYWYQQSLDQGLQFLIQYYNGEERAKGNILERFSAQQFPDLHSELNLSSLELGDSALYFCASSVAPGQGFSNEQFFGPGTRLTVL.

This CDR3 is CASSQRVSESLSYEQYF. The DNA for the CDR3 is TGTGCCAGCAGCCAACGCGTTTCGGAATCTCTCTCCTACGAGCAGTACTTC. This sequence joins TRBV14 and TRBJ2-7; D is uncertain. CDR3 length: 17 amino acids. Germline V gene sequence: CDR1 SGHDN, CDR2 FVKESK. Trimming removed 2 bases at V and 0 bases at J, with 17 bases between.

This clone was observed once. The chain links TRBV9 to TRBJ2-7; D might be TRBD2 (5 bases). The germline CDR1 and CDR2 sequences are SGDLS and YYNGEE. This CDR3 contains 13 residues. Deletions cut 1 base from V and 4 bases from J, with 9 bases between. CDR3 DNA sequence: TGTGCCAGCAGCGTAACTAGTGGGTACGAGCAGTACTTC. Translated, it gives CASSVTSGYEQYF.

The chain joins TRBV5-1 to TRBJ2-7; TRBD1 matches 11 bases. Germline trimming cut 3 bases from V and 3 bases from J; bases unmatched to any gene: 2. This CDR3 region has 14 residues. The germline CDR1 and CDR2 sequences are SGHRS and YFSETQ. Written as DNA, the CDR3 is TGCGCCAGCAGCTCGGGGACAGGGGGCTACGAGCAGTACTTC. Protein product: CASSSGTGGYEQYF.

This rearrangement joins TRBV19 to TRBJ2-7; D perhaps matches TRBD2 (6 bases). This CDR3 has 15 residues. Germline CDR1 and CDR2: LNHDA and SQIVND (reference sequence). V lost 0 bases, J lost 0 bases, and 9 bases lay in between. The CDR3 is CASSIEAGYSYEQYF. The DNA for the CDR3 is TGTGCCAGTAGTATAGAAGCGGGCTACTCCTACGAGCAGTACTTC.

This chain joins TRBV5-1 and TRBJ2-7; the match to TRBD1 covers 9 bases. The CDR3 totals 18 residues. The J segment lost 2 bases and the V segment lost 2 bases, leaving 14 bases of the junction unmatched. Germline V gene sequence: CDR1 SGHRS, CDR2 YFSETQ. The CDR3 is CASSFPTKPQGATYEQYF. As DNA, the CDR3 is TGCGCCAGCAGCTTCCCCACGAAACCACAGGGGGCTACCTACGAGCAGTACTTC. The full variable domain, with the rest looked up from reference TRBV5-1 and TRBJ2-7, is KAGVTQTPRYLIKTRGQQVTLSCSPISGHRSVSWYQQTPGQGLQFLFEYFSETQRNKGNFPGRFSGRQFSNSRSEMNVSTLELGDSALYLCASSFPTKPQGATYEQYFGPGTRLTVT.

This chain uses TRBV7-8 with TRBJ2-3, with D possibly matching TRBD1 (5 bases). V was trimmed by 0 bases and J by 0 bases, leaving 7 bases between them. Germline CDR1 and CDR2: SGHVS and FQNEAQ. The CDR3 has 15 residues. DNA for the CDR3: TGTGCCAGCAGCTTAGCTGGACATAGCACAGATACGCAGTATTTT. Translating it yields CASSLAGHSTDTQYF.

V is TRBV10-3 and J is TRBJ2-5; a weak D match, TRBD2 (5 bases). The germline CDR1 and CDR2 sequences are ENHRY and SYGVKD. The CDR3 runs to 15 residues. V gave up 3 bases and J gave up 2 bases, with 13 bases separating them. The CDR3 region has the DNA TGTGCCATCAGTGATAGGAGGATAATTCAAGAGACCCAGTACTTC. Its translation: CAISDRRIIQETQYF.

This CDR3 reads CASSPQPSGSTGELFF. CDR3 sequence (DNA): TGTGCCAGCAGCCCCCAACCTAGCGGGAGCACCGGGGAGCTGTTTTTT. J is TRBJ2-2 and V is TRBV7-2, with TRBD2 identical over 10 bases. The CDR3 runs 16 residues. With 5 bases clipped from V and 4 bases from J, the junction kept 7 bases outside the gene matches. Germline V gene data show CDR1 as SGHTA and CDR2 as FQGNSA.

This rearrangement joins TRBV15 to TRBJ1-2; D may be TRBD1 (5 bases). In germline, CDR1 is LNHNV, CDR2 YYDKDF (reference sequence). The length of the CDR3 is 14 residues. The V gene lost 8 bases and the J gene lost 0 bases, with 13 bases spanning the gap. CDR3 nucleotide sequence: TGTGCCACCGTCGGGGGTAAGGCTAACTATGGCTACACCTTC. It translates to CATVGGKANYGYTF.

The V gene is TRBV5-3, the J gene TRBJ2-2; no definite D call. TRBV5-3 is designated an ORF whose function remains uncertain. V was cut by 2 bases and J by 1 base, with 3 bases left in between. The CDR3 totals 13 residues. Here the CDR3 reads CARSLLNTGELFF. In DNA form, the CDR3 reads TGTGCCAGAAGCTTACTGAACACCGGGGAGCTGTTTTTT.

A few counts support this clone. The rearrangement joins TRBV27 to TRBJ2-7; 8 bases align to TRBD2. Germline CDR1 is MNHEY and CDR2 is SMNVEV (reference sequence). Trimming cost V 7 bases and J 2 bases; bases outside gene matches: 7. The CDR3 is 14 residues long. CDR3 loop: CASTRSGGAYEQYF. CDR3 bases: TGTGCCAGCACCCGCAGCGGGGGCGCCTACGAGCAGTACTTC.

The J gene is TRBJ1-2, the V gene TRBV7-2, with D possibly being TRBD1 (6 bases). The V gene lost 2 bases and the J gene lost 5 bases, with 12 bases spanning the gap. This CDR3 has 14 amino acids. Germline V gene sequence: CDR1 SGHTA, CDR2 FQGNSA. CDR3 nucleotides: TGTGCCAGCAGCTTATCCCCAGGGGAATATGGCTACACCTTC. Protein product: CASSLSPGEYGYTF.

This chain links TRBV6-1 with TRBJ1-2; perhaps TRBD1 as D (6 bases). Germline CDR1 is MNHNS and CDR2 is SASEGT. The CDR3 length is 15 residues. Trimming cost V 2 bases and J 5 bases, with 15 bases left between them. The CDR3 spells CASSESSGARYGYTF. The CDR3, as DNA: TGTGCCAGCAGTGAAAGCTCGGGGGCGAGGTATGGCTACACCTTC.

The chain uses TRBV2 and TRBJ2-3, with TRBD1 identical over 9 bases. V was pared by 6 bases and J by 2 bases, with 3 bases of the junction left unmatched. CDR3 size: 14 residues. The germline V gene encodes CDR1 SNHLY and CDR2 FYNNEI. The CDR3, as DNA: TGTGCCAGCAGCCGGGACAGGGCCACAGATACGCAGTATTTT. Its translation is CASSRDRATDTQYF.

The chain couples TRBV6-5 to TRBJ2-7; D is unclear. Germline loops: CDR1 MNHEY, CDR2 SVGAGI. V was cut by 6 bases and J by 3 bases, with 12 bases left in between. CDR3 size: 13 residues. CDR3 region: CASSPGRIYEQYF. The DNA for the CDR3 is TGTGCCAGCAGCCCCGGTAGGATCTACGAGCAGTACTTC.

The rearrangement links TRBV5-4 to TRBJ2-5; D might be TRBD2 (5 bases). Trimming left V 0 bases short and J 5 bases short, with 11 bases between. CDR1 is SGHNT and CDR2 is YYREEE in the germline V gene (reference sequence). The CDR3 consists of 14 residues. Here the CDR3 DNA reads TGTGCCAGCAGCTTGGACCACCGAGGGGAGACCCAGTACTTC. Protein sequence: CASSLDHRGETQYF.

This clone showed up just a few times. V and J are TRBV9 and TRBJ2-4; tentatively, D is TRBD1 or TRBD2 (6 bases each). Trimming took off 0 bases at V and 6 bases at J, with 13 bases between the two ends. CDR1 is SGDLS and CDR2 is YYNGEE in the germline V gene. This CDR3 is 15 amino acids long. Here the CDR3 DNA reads TGTGCCAGCAGCGTAGAGGGGGGCATGGGAAACATTCAGTACTTC. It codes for CASSVEGGMGNIQYF.